This T cell receptor (beta chain) came from a study of blood T cell repertoires in COVID-19. Overall study context: The samples span acute and convalescent COVID-19 from the United States, Italy and Spain.

V shed 7 bases, J shed 5 bases, and the junction held 8 bases outside the gene matches. Germline V gives CDR1 MNHEY, CDR2 SMNVEV (reference sequence). The CDR3 spans 15 residues. Profiling relied on immunoSEQ multiplex PCR, and the TCRdb table lists in-frame clones only, not all of them. The data show about 300,000 clones, just over 85% seen once. The study recruited people aged roughly 18 to 95 years across approximately 23 US areas. Donors in Cohort 3 counted as recovered after two negative PCRs, clearance, or symptom resolution. The receptor's source is a woman in her late teens or twenties who had recovered from COVID-19. The sample consisted of PBMCs or T cells enriched from blood (not recorded which). V gene TRBV27 combines with J gene TRBJ2-1; 10 nucleotides line up with TRBD2. In nucleotides, the CDR3 is TGTGCCAGCACCCTAGCGGGAGAAGGCAACAATGAGCAGTTCTTC. Its protein product is CASTLAGEGNNEQFF.